Listed below are T cell receptor beta chains from one sample, sequenced in a study of blood T cell repertoires in COVID-19. Using immunoSEQ multiplex PCR, the repertoire was profiled, and TCRdb retains in-frame clones only, with some absent. This sample has tens of thousands of clones; about 82% occur once, and the top ten carry about 13%. The sequenced sample was peripheral blood. These receptors were obtained from a human donor in a cohort sampled during active COVID-19. The CDR3 runs from the conserved cysteine through the conserved F or W. Each record gives: J gene, V gene, D gene, clone size, CDR3 protein, CDR3 DNA. D genes are given only for firm matches. The size entry is marked missing in some rows and otherwise reads once, few, many or a size class.

>TRBJ1-2|TRBV5-1|-|-
CASRVVTLDKGYTF
TGCGCCAGCAGGGTTGTGACACTTGATAAGGGCTACACCTTC
>TRBJ2-2|TRBV6-5|-|-
CASYRRGTGELFF
TGTGCCAGCTACCGCAGGGGAACCGGGGAGCTGTTTTTT
>TRBJ1-4|TRBV10-3|TRBD1|-
CATRGGSTTNEKLFF
TGTGCCACCAGGGGGGGGAGTACAACTAATGAAAAACTGTTTTTT
>TRBJ2-7|TRBV5-5|TRBD2|-
CASSLAVGLQYEQYF
TGTGCCAGCAGCTTGGCCGTGGGACTACAATACGAGCAGTACTTC
>TRBJ2-2|TRBV2|-|-
CASTPGLHTGELFF
TGTGCCAGCACTCCGGGACTTCACACCGGGGAGCTGTTTTTT
>TRBJ1-5|TRBV28|-|-
CASSTLAGQPQHF
TGTGCCAGCAGTACCCTGGCGGGGCAGCCCCAGCATTTT
>TRBJ2-7|TRBV11-1|-|-
CASSPSRTVREQYF
TGTGCCAGCAGCCCGTCCCGGACAGTCCGGGAGCAGTACTTC
>TRBJ1-3|TRBV19|-|-
CASSTGLSGNTIYF
TGTGCCAGTAGTACAGGGCTCTCTGGAAACACCATATATTTT
>TRBJ1-2|TRBV30|TRBD1|-
CAWSVGQGAKGYTF
TGTGCCTGGAGTGTCGGACAGGGGGCAAAGGGCTACACCTTC
>TRBJ2-2|TRBV9|TRBD1|once
CASSETGVGTGELFF
TGTGCCAGCAGCGAGACAGGGGTTGGCACCGGGGAGCTGTTTTTT
>TRBJ1-1|TRBV4-2|TRBD1|-
CASSQVGQGGTEAFF
TGTGCCAGCAGCCAAGTGGGACAGGGGGGCACTGAAGCTTTCTTT
>TRBJ2-4|TRBV28|TRBD2|-
CASSRTSGLAKNIQYF
TGTGCCAGCAGTAGGACTAGCGGGCTAGCCAAAAACATTCAGTACTTC
>TRBJ2-2|TRBV13|-|-
CASSPGLARDTGELFF
TGTGCCAGCAGCCCCGGTCTAGCGAGGGACACCGGGGAGCTGTTTTTT
>TRBJ2-5|TRBV5-6|-|-
CASSLGLVTETQYF
TGTGCCAGCAGCTTGGGACTAGTGACGGAGACCCAGTACTTC
>TRBJ2-3|TRBV5-5|TRBD2|once
CASSPLSGSGADTQYF
TGTGCCAGCAGCCCCCTCAGCGGGAGTGGCGCAGATACGCAGTATTTT
>TRBJ2-1|TRBV7-2|TRBD2|-
CASSLNPLLLAGAYNEQFF
TGTGCCAGCAGCTTAAATCCCCTCCTACTAGCGGGAGCGTACAATGAGCAGTTCTTC
>TRBJ2-5|TRBV7-9|TRBD1|-
CASSAFLSGTGLGETQYF
TGTGCCAGCAGCGCTTTCCTTTCCGGGACAGGCCTAGGGGAGACCCAGTACTTC
>TRBJ2-4|TRBV28|-|-
CASSVPAGFLAKNIQYF
TGTGCCAGCAGTGTCCCCGCCGGGTTTCTAGCCAAAAACATTCAGTACTTC
>TRBJ2-7|TRBV24-1|TRBD2|-
CATSDVGLAGAGEQYF
TGTGCCACCAGTGATGTAGGACTAGCGGGAGCGGGGGAGCAGTACTTC
>TRBJ1-6|TRBV28|-|-
CASSTGLSPLHF
TGTGCCAGCAGTACAGGGCTCTCACCCCTCCACTTT
>TRBJ1-5|TRBV28|-|-
CASSAMQGLSTSRGNQPQHF
TGTGCCAGCAGTGCTATGCAGGGATTAAGCACCTCACGGGGCAATCAGCCCCAGCATTTT
>TRBJ2-5|TRBV7-2|-|-
CASSPSPDYRRETQYF
TGTGCCAGCAGCCCCAGCCCGGACTATCGTAGGGAGACCCAGTACTTC
>TRBJ1-4|TRBV24-1|-|-
CATSDRTVEKLFF
TGTGCCACCAGTGATCGGACAGTTGAAAAACTGTTTTTT
>TRBJ2-3|TRBV6-5|-|-
CASSSKSLTPTDTQYF
TGTGCCAGCAGTTCAAAGTCACTAACCCCCACAGATACGCAGTATTTT
>TRBJ2-7|TRBV5-1|TRBD2|-
CASGTSGPWNEQYF
TGCGCCAGCGGTACTAGCGGGCCCTGGAACGAGCAGTACTTC
>TRBJ2-2|TRBV9|TRBD1|once
CASSAQGGPGELFF
TGTGCCAGCAGCGCCCAAGGGGGCCCCGGGGAGCTGTTTTTT
>TRBJ2-2|TRBV15|-|-
CATSRDWTSGELFF
TGTGCCACCAGCAGAGATTGGACATCGGGGGAGCTGTTTTTT
>TRBJ1-5|TRBV7-2|TRBD1|-
CASSGHRGQPQHF
TGTGCCAGCAGCGGCCACAGGGGACAGCCCCAGCATTTT
>TRBJ2-5|TRBV7-2|TRBD2|-
CASSPGMGGQETQYF
TGTGCCAGCAGCCCCGGTATGGGGGGGCAAGAGACCCAGTACTTC
>TRBJ2-3|TRBV12-3/TRBV12-4|TRBD2|-
CASKLAGVSAQYF
TGTGCCAGCAAACTAGCGGGAGTGTCTGCGCAGTATTTT
>TRBJ1-1|TRBV19|-|-
CASRDTNWGTEAFF
TGTGCCAGTAGGGACACAAACTGGGGCACTGAAGCTTTCTTT
>TRBJ1-5|TRBV10-3|-|once
CAISRSNSQPQHF
TGTGCCATCAGTCGGTCTAATAGTCAGCCCCAGCATTTT
>TRBJ2-7|TRBV18|TRBD1|-
CASSPPGTGVREQYF
TGTGCCAGCTCACCGCCGGGGACAGGGGTGCGCGAGCAGTACTTC
>TRBJ1-3|TRBV7-2|TRBD1|-
CASSKTGGDGTIYF
TGTGCCAGCAGCAAAACAGGGGGGGACGGGACCATATATTTT
>TRBJ1-1|TRBV25-1|-|-
CASRQTGLNTEAFF
TGTGCCAGCCGCCAAACAGGGCTGAACACTGAAGCTTTCTTT
>TRBJ2-1|TRBV7-8|-|-
CASSDLVSSYNEQFF
TGTGCCAGCAGTGACCTAGTTTCGTCCTACAATGAGCAGTTCTTC
>TRBJ2-7|TRBV7-9|TRBD2|-
CASSLSRLAGAYEQYF
TGTGCCAGCAGCCTCTCTCGACTAGCGGGAGCCTACGAGCAGTACTTC
>TRBJ2-7|TRBV7-9|TRBD2|-
CASSLFEGRASGRVGPQYF
TGTGCCAGCAGCTTATTTGAAGGAAGGGCTAGCGGGAGAGTTGGGCCACAGTACTTC
>TRBJ2-6|TRBV27|-|-
CASRVHGANVLTF
TGTGCCAGCAGGGTACATGGGGCCAACGTCCTGACTTTC
>TRBJ2-3|TRBV28|-|-
CASTDPGRGTDTQYF
TGTGCCAGCACCGACCCGGGCAGGGGCACAGATACGCAGTATTTT
>TRBJ1-2|TRBV19|TRBD1|once
CASSIGRGTGSLTF
TGTGCCAGTAGTATCGGACGTGGGACAGGGTCTCTCACCTTC
>TRBJ2-1|TRBV19|-|-
CASSMGTLPTNEQFF
TGTGCCAGTAGTATGGGGACACTTCCTACGAATGAGCAGTTCTTC
>TRBJ1-5|TRBV30|-|few
CAWSLRGHQPQHF
TGTGCCTGGAGTCTTAGGGGCCATCAGCCCCAGCATTTT
>TRBJ1-1|TRBV9|-|-
CASSPRTRGGTEAFF
TGTGCCAGCAGCCCGCGGACCCGCGGGGGCACTGAAGCTTTCTTT
>TRBJ2-3|TRBV5-1|-|once
CASSLTSGSDTQYF
TGCGCCAGCAGCCTGACTAGTGGCTCAGATACGCAGTATTTT
>TRBJ2-1|TRBV7-3|-|-
CASSLGQGFGEQFF
TGTGCCAGCAGCTTAGGGCAGGGGTTCGGTGAGCAGTTCTTC